The 23 T cell receptor beta chains presented below share a single source sample, sequenced in a study of siplizumab effects on memory and regulatory T cells. TCRdb's table, derived via immunoSEQ multiplex PCR, lists solely in-frame clones and lacks some. Of 95,000 to 100,000 clones in the sample, nearly 95% were seen once. Material for sequencing was non-Treg CD4+ T cells sorted from blood. All receptors derive from a human donor in good health.

The CDR3 nucleotides are TGCGCCAGCAGCCTCGGGACGGGCAGCTCTGGGGCCAACGTCCTGACTTTC. Amino acid sequence: CASSLGTGSSGANVLTF. The rearrangement uses TRBV5-1 and TRBJ2-6; the D gene could be TRBD1 or TRBD2 (5 bases each). The V gene's germline CDR1 is SGHRS and CDR2 YFSETQ. The length of the CDR3 is 17 residues. Trimming pared 4 bases from V and 0 bases from J, leaving 14 bases between.

V and J are TRBV7-9 and TRBJ1-2; 8 bases match TRBD1. Germline values: CDR1 SEHNR, CDR2 FQNEAQ (reference sequence). V shed 5 bases and J 4 bases; nucleotides not matched to a gene: 12. The CDR3 has 16 amino acids. The DNA of the CDR3 is TGTGCCAGCAGCCGCGGTGGGGACAGGCTCTCCTATGGCTACACCTTC. Translating gives CASSRGGDRLSYGYTF. The whole variable domain, filled in from reference TRBV7-9 and TRBJ1-2, reads DTGVSQNPRHKITKRGQNVTFRCDPISEHNRLYWYRQTLGQGPEFLTYFQNEAQLEKSRLLSDRFSAERPKGSFSTLEIQRTEQGDSAMYLCASSRGGDRLSYGYTFGSGTRLTVV.

This chain joins TRBV10-3 and TRBJ2-5, with 10 bases aligning to TRBD1. The J call may be faulty, since TRBJ2-7 better matches the DNA end. This CDR3 spans 15 amino acids. Germline loops: CDR1 ENHRY, CDR2 SYGVKD. This CDR3 reads CAIRAGQGGPYEQYF. The DNA for the CDR3 is TGTGCCATCAGAGCCGGACAGGGGGGACCCTACGAGCAGTACTTC.

The V and J genes are TRBV29-1 and TRBJ2-1; 7 bases are a match to TRBD2. Trimming cost V 8 bases and J 2 bases; bases outside gene matches: 9. The CDR3 loop spans 14 amino acids. Germline loops: CDR1 SQVTM, CDR2 ANQGSEA. CDR3 nucleotide sequence: TGCAGCTCGGGGAGGGCGGTGGCCTACAATGAGCAGTTCTTC. As protein: CSSGRAVAYNEQFF.

The rearrangement uses TRBV27 and TRBJ2-3, with 9 bases that match TRBD2. The CDR3 runs 15 residues. Germline V CDR1 and CDR2: MNHEY, SMNVEV (reference sequence). V lost 5 bases to trimming and J lost 4 bases; unmatched junction nucleotides: 7. CDR3 DNA sequence: TGTGCCAGCAGTCACATAGCGGGAGTGGCAGATACGCAGTATTTT. Amino acid sequence: CASSHIAGVADTQYF.

The V call is TRBV7-2, the J call TRBJ2-7, with TRBD1 matching over 9 bases. The CDR3 sequence is 15 residues long. Germline CDR1 reads SGHTA; CDR2 reads FQGNSA. The V gene end was trimmed by 3 bases and the J gene end by 4 bases; junction bases not matched to a gene: 7. CDR3 amino acids: CASSFTQGARYEQYF. The CDR3 DNA reads TGTGCCAGCAGCTTTACACAGGGGGCGCGGTACGAGCAGTACTTC. The whole variable domain, filled in from reference TRBV7-2 and TRBJ2-7, reads GAGVSQSPSNKVTEKGKDVELRCDPISGHTALYWYRQSLGQGLEFLIYFQGNSAPDKSGLPSDRFSAERTGGSVSTLTIQRTQQEDSAVYLCASSFTQGARYEQYFGPGTRLTVT.

CDR3 sequence (DNA): TGTGCCAGCAGTGAACAGCCTGTCTCAAACTATGGCTACACCTTC. The encoded protein is CASSEQPVSNYGYTF. The genes are TRBV6-1 and TRBJ1-2; D remains unclear. The CDR3 totals 15 residues. The V end lost 2 bases, the J end lost 2 bases, and 12 bases lay between the germline ends. Germline CDR1 and CDR2: MNHNS and SASEGT.

This clone was picked up a small number of times. The J gene is TRBJ2-3, the V gene TRBV4-2; 8 bases are a match to TRBD2. CDR3 length: 18 amino acids. Trimming removed 2 bases from V and 2 bases from J; junction bases left unmatched: 12. Germline CDR1 reads LGHNA; CDR2 reads YNFKEQ. The CDR3 nucleotides are TGTGCCAGCAGCCAAACGACAACTAGCGGACTTAACACAGATACGCAGTATTTT. Protein product: CASSQTTTSGLNTDTQYF.

The chain joins TRBV30 to TRBJ2-1; TRBD2 matches at 7 bases. V shed 4 bases and J 11 bases; nucleotides not matched to a gene: 11. Germline V gene lookup returns CDR1 GTSNPN and CDR2 SVGIG (reference sequence). The CDR3 spans 13 residues. CDR3 protein: CAWNPSRDYQQFF. The CDR3 nucleotides read TGTGCCTGGAACCCATCCCGGGACTATCAGCAGTTCTTC.

The chain uses TRBV5-4 and TRBJ2-5, with D possibly called TRBD1 or TRBD2 (5 bases each). V lost 4 bases and J 4 bases, leaving 8 bases between the germline ends. CDR1 is SGHNT and CDR2 is YYREEE in the germline V gene (reference sequence). The CDR3 extends over 12 amino acids. CDR3 DNA sequence: TGTGCCAGCAGCCCGAGGGGAGAGACCCAGTACTTC. This translates into CASSPRGETQYF. Filled out from reference TRBV5-4 and TRBJ2-5, the complete variable domain reads ETGVTQSPTHLIKTRGQQVTLRCSSQSGHNTVSWYQQALGQGPQFIFQYYREEENGRGNFPPRFSGLQFPNYSSELNVNALELDDSALYLCASSPRGETQYFGPGTRLLVL.

The gene calls are TRBV9 and TRBJ2-2; 7 bases map to TRBD1. The germline CDR1 and CDR2 sequences are SGDLS and YYNGEE. The CDR3 extends over 15 amino acids. The ends lost 3 bases at V and 4 bases at J; junction bases unmatched: 6. The CDR3 sequence: CASSAGQRGTGELFF. The CDR3 region has the DNA TGTGCCAGCAGCGCGGGACAGCGAGGCACCGGGGAGCTGTTTTTT.

This rearrangement joins TRBV5-4 to TRBJ2-5; TRBD2 matches at 7 bases. CDR3 size: 15 residues. Germline V CDR1 and CDR2: SGHNT, YYREEE (reference sequence). V gave up 1 base and J gave up 1 base; unmatched junction bases: 4. The CDR3: CASSLKLAVQETQYF. In DNA form, the CDR3 reads TGTGCCAGCAGCTTGAAGCTAGCGGTCCAAGAGACCCAGTACTTC.

The chain has TRBV9 and TRBJ2-3, with 9 bases fitting TRBD2. This CDR3 comprises 17 residues. Germline V CDR1 and CDR2: SGDLS, YYNGEE. V lost 0 bases to trimming and J lost 5 bases; unmatched junction nucleotides: 10. The CDR3 protein is CASSVALREGRGDTQYF. CDR3 nucleotides: TGTGCCAGCAGCGTAGCTTTGCGGGAGGGCCGAGGAGATACGCAGTATTTT.

The chain combines TRBV4-1 with TRBJ2-7; tentatively, D is TRBD2 (5 bases). Germline CDR1 and CDR2: MGHRA and YSYEKL. Deletions cut 1 base from V and 4 bases from J, with 5 bases between. The CDR3 spans 12 residues. The CDR3 region has the DNA TGCGCCAGCAGCCAAGGAGGGTACGAGCAGTACTTC. Protein: CASSQGGYEQYF.

The chain combines TRBV25-1 with TRBJ2-5, with D possibly TRBD1 on 5 matching bases. From germline, CDR1 is MGHDK and CDR2 SYGVNS. V lost 6 bases and J 5 bases, leaving 16 bases between the germline ends. The CDR3 is 14 amino acids. The CDR3, as DNA: TGTGCCAGCAGATCCTCAGGGTACGGTGAGACCCAGTACTTC. Protein sequence: CASRSSGYGETQYF.

This chain links TRBV4-3 with TRBJ2-1; D is perhaps TRBD2 (5 bases). Trimming pared 0 bases from V and 10 bases from J, leaving 7 bases between. The CDR3 loop spans 12 amino acids. CDR1 and CDR2 from the germline V gene are LGHNA and YSLEER. CDR3 in amino acids: CASSQDGGEQFF. The DNA for the CDR3 is TGCGCCAGCAGCCAAGATGGCGGGGAGCAGTTCTTC.

This clone has only one observation. The V gene is TRBV5-1, the J gene TRBJ2-7; D is ambiguous. Trimming stripped 0 bases from V and 0 bases from J, with 7 bases between. CDR1 and CDR2 from the germline V gene are SGHRS and YFSETQ. The CDR3 loop spans 14 amino acids. Here the CDR3 DNA reads TGCGCCAGCAGCTTGGGACAAATCTCCTACGAGCAGTACTTC. The encoded protein is CASSLGQISYEQYF.

This clone was seen once. This chain joins TRBV5-5 and TRBJ1-4; no firm D call. This CDR3 has 16 amino acids. Germline assignment: CDR1 SGHKS and CDR2 YYEKEE (reference sequence). V gave up 5 bases and J gave up 2 bases, with 16 bases separating them. The CDR3 sequence: CASRLAGIVTNEKLFF. DNA of the CDR3: TGTGCCAGCAGACTCGCCGGGATCGTCACTAATGAAAAACTGTTTTTT.

The genes are TRBV13 and TRBJ1-1; D is possibly TRBD1 (6 bases). V lost 0 bases and J lost 4, with 6 bases in between. Germline-derived CDR1 and CDR2 are PRHDT and FYEKMQ (reference sequence). This CDR3 is built from 13 residues. The CDR3 protein is CASSLGRGTEAFF. For the CDR3, the DNA is TGTGCCAGCAGCTTAGGCAGGGGCACTGAAGCTTTCTTT.

This chain connects TRBV4-2 to TRBJ1-4; perhaps TRBD1 as D (6 bases). The CDR3 has 16 residues. The V end lost 0 bases, the J end lost 7 bases, and 15 bases lay between the germline ends. The germline V gene has CDR1 LGHNA and CDR2 YNFKEQ. For the CDR3, the DNA is TGTGCCAGCAGCCAAGATATCGGGGGCGGTCGTGAAAAACTGTTTTTT. It is translated as CASSQDIGGGREKLFF.

This rearrangement joins TRBV7-9 to TRBJ1-2, with TRBD1 as a possible D gene (5 bases). V lost 3 bases to trimming and J lost 0 bases, with 11 bases between them. CDR3 size: 15 residues. Germline CDR1 is SEHNR and CDR2 is FQNEAQ (reference sequence). The CDR3 here is CASSFQRGANYGYTF. The CDR3 DNA is TGTGCCAGCAGCTTCCAACGGGGGGCTAACTATGGCTACACCTTC.

The chain uses TRBV7-8 and TRBJ2-2, with D perhaps TRBD2 (6 bases). Germline V CDR1 and CDR2: SGHVS, FQNEAQ. The CDR3 consists of 13 residues. With 5 bases removed from V and 5 bases from J, the gap between germline ends came to 9 bases. CDR3 in DNA: TGTGCCAGCAGCCAGCGGGTAACCGGGGAGCTGTTTTTT. This encodes CASSQRVTGELFF.

The V call is TRBV2, the J call TRBJ2-7; D ambiguous. V lost 0 bases to trimming and J lost 2 bases, with 5 bases between them. CDR1 SNHLY and CDR2 FYNNEI come from the germline V gene. This CDR3 has 13 amino acids. In nucleotides, the CDR3 is TGTGCCAGCAGTGAAGCGGGGACCTACGAGCAGTACTTC. Its protein is CASSEAGTYEQYF.